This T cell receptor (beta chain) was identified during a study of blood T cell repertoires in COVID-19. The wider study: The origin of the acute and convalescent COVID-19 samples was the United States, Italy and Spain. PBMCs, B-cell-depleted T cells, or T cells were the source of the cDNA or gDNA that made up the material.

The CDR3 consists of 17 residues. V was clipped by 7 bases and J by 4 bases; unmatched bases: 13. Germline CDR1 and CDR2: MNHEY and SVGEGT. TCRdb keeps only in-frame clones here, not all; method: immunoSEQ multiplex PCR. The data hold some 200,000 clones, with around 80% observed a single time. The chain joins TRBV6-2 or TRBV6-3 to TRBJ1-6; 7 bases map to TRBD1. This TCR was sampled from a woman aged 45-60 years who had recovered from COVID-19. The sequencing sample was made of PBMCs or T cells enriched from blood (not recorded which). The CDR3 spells CASTPDRARDYNSPLHF. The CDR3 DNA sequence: TGTGCCAGCACCCCCGACAGGGCCAGAGATTATAATTCACCCCTCCACTTT.